This T cell receptor (beta chain) originates from a study of cytomegalovirus exposure and HLA in healthy donors. Whole-study results and caveats: A later analysis associated under 20,000 TCR beta sequences with HLA alleles at a 0.05 false discovery rate. Later analysis reportedly placed an Asian-associated ancestry cluster below the roughly 690-donor mean in N-insertions.

Primers for the PCR totalled 60 Vbeta and 13 Jbeta. Here immunoSEQ multiplex PCR was the method, and the copy in TCRdb shows in-frame clones only, minus some. The table lists some 100,000 clones, about 76% of them singletons. From germline, CDR1 is WNHNN and CDR2 SYGVQD (reference sequence). CDR3 length: 15 amino acids. V was clipped by 0 bases and J by 3 bases, with 9 bases between them. Turning to this clone: Its antigen is as yet unknown.

The J gene is TRBJ2-1, the V gene TRBV10-1; D perhaps matches TRBD2 (6 bases). The sample was PBMCs. This TCR came from a young woman in good health and CMV-seronegative. CDR3 nucleotide sequence: TGCGCCAGCAGTGAGTCCGGGGGTTACTACAATGAGCAGTTCTTC. Its protein product is CASSESGGYYNEQFF.